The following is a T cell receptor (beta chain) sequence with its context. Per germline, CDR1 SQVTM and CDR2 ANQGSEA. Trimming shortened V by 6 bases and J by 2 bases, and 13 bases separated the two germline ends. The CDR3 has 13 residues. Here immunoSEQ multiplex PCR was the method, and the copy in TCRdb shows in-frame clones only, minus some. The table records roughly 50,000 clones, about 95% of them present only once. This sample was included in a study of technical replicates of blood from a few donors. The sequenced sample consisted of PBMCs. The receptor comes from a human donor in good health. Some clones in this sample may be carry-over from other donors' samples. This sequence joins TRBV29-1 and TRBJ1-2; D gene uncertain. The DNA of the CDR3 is TGCAGCGTAAACCAGGATCTAAACTATGGCTACACCTTC. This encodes CSVNQDLNYGYTF.